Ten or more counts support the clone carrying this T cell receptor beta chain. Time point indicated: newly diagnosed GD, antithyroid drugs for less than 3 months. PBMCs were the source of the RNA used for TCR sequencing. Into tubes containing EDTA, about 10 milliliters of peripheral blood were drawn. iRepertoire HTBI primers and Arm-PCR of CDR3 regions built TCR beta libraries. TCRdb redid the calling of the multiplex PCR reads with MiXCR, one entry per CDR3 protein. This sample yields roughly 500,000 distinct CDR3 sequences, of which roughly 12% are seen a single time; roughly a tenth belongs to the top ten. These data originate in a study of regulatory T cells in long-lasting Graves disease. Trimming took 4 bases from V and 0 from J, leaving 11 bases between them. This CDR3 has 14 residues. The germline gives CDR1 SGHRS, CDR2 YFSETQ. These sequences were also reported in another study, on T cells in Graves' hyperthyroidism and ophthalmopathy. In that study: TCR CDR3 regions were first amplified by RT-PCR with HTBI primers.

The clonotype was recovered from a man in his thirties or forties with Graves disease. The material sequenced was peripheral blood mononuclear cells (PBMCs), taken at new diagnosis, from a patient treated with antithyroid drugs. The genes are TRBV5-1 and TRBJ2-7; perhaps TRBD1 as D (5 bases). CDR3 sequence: CASSTGSFSYEQYF. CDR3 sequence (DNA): TGCGCCAGCAGCACAGGATCCTTCTCCTACGAGCAGTACTTC.